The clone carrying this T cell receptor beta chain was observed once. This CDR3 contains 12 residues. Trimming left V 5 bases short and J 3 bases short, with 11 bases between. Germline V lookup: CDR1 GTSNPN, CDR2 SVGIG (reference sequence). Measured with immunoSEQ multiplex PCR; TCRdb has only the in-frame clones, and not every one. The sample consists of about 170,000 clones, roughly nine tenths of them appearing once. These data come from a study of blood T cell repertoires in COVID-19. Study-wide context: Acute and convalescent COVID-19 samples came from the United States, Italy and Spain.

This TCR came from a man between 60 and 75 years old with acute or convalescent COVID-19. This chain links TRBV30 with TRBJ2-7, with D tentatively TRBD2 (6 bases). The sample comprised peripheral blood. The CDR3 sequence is CAWALGGYEQYF. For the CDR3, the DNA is TGTGCCTGGGCCCTGGGAGGCTACGAGCAGTACTTC.